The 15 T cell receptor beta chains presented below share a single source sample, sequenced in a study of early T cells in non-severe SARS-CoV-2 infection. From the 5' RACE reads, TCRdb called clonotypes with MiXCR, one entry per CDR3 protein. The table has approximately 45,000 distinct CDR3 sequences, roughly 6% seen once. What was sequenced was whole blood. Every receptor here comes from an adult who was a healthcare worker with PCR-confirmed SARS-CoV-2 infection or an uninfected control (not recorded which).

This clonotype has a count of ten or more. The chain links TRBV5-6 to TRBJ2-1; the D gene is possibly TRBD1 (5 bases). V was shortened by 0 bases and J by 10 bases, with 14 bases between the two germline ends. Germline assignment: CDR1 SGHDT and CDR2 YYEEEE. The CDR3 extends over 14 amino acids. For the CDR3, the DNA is TGTGCCAGCAGCTTGGTAGAGTACAGGACCGAGCAGTTCTTC. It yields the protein CASSLVEYRTEQFF.

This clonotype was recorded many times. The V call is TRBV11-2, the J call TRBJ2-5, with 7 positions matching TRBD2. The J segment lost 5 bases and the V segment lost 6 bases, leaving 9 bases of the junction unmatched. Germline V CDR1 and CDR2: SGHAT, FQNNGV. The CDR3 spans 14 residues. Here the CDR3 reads CASRGRGGRETQYF. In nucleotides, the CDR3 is TGTGCCAGCAGGGGACGCGGGGGTCGGGAGACCCAGTACTTC.

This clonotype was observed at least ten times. The CDR3 nucleotides read TGCGCCAGCAGCCAAGATAGAGAGACCCAGTACTTC. It specifies CASSQDRETQYF. J is TRBJ2-5 and V is TRBV4-3; D unresolved. Trimming left V 0 bases short and J 4 bases short, with 3 bases between. Germline lookup yields CDR1 LGHNA and CDR2 YSLEER. This CDR3 comprises 12 residues.

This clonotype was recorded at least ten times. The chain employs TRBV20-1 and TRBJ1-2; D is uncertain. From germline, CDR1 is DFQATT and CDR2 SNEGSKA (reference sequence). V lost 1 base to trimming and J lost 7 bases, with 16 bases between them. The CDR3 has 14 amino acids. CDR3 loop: CSARGDGGISGYTF. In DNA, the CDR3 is TGCAGTGCTAGAGGAGATGGAGGGATTAGTGGCTACACCTTC.

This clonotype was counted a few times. The DNA of the CDR3 is TGTGCCAGCAGCAAGGGACAGTTGGGATATGAAAAACTGTTTTTT. Its protein is CASSKGQLGYEKLFF. The chain carries TRBV7-9 and TRBJ1-4; TRBD1 aligns across 7 bases. The CDR3 totals 15 residues. The V gene's germline CDR1 is SEHNR and CDR2 FQNEAQ (reference sequence). With 5 bases clipped from V and 6 bases from J, the junction kept 9 bases outside the gene matches.

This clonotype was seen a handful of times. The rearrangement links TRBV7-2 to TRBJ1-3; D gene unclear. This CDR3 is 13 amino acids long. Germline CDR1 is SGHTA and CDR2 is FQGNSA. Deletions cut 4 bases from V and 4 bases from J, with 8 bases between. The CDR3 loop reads CASSSDLGNTIYF. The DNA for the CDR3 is TGTGCCAGCAGCTCCGATTTGGGAAACACCATATATTTT.

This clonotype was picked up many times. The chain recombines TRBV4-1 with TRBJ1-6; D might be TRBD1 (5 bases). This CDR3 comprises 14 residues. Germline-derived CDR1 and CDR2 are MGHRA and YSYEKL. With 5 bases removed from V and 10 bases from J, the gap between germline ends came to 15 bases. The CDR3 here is CASSNLVGESPLHF. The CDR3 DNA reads TGCGCCAGCAGCAATTTAGTAGGGGAATCACCCCTCCACTTT.

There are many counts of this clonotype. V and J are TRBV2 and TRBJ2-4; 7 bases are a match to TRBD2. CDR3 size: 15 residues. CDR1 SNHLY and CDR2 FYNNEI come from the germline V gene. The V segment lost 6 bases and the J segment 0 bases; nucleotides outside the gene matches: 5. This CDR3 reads CASSDPGGAKNIQYF. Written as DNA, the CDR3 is TGTGCCAGCAGCGATCCGGGGGGAGCCAAAAACATTCAGTACTTC.

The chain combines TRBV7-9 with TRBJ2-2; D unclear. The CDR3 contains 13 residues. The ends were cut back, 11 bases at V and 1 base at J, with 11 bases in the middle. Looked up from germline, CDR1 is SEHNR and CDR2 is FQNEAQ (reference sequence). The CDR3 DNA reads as TGTGCCTCCAACGAACTGAACACCGGGGAGCTGTTTTTT. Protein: CASNELNTGELFF.

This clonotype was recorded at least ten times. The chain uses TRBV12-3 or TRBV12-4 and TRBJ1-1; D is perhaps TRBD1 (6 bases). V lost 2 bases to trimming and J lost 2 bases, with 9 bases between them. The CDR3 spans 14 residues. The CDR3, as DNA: TGTGCCAGCAGTTTAACGGACAGAAACACTGAAGCTTTCTTT. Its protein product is CASSLTDRNTEAFF.

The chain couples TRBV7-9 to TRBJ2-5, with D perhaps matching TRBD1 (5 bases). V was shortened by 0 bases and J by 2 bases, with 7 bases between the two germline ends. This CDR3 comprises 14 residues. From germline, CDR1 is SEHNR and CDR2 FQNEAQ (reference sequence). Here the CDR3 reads CASSLAGPQETQYF. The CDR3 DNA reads TGTGCCAGCAGCTTAGCGGGGCCACAAGAGACCCAGTACTTC.

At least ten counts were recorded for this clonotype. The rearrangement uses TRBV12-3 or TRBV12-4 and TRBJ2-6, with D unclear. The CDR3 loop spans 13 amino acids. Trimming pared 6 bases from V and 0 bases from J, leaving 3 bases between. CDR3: CASRVSGANVLTF. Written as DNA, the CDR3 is TGTGCCAGCAGGGTCTCTGGGGCCAACGTCCTGACTTTC.

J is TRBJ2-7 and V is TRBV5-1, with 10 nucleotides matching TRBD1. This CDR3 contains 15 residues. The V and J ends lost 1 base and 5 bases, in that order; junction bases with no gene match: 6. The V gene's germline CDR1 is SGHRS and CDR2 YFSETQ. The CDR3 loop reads CASSLTGQGMDEQYF. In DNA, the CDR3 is TGCGCCAGCAGCTTGACGGGACAGGGGATGGACGAGCAGTACTTC.

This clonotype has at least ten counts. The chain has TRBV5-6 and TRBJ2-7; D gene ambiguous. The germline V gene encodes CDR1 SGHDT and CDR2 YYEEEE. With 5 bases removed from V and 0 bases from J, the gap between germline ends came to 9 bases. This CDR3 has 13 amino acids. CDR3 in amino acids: CASSYPASYEQYF. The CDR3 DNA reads TGTGCCAGCAGTTATCCGGCCTCCTACGAGCAGTACTTC.

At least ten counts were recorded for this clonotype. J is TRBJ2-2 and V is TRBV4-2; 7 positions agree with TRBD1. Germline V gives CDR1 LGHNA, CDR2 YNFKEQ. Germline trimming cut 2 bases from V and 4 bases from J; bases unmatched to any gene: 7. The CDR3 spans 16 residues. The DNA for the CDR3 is TGTGCCAGCAGCCAATTTTTGACAGGGCTCACCGGGGAGCTGTTTTTT. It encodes CASSQFLTGLTGELFF.